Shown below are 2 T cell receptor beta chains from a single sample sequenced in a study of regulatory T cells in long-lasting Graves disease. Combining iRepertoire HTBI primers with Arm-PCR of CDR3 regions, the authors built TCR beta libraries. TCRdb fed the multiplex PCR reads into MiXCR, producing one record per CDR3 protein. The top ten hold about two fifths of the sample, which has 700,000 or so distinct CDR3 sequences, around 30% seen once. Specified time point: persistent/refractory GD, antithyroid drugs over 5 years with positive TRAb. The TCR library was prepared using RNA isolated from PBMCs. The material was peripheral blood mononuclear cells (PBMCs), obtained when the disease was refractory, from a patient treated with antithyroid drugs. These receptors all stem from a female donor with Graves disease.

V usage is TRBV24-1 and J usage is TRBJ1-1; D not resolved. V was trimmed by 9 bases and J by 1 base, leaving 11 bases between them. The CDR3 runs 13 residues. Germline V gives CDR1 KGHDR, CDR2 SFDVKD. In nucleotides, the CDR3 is TGTGCCACCCGGCTCCAAGGGAACACTGAAGCTTTCTTT. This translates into CATRLQGNTEAFF.

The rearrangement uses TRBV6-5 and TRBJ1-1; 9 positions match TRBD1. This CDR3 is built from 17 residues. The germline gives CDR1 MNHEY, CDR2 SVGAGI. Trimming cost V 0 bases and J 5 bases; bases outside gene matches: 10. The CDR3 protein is CASSYSPRDRVDTEAFF. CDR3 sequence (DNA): TGTGCCAGCAGTTACTCGCCCCGGGACAGGGTGGATACTGAAGCTTTCTTT.